This passage covers 9 T cell receptor beta chains from one sample sequenced in a study of Ad26.COV2.S vaccination and SARS-CoV-2 variants. Clones were read by immunoSEQ multiplex PCR, and TCRdb kept only the in-frame ones, dropping some. The data show about 440,000 clones, around 90% seen once. This sample's treatment: roughly 20 received Ad26.COV2.S at low or high dose, single or two shots; 5 received placebo; per-sample allocation not given. Collection of samples fell on day 63 after the first vaccine or placebo injection. The sample was peripheral blood, taken in a trial of Ad26.COV2.S vaccine versus placebo. The receptors here all came from a person between 18 and 65 years old who received the Ad26.COV2.S COVID-19 vaccine or a placebo.

In its sample, this clone was seen a few times. Other DNA sequences from this sample encode an identical CDR3 as well. The chain recombines TRBV7-2 with TRBJ1-2; no clear D. The CDR3 totals 15 residues. Trimming shortened V by 0 bases and J by 4 bases, and 12 bases separated the two germline ends. Germline V lookup: CDR1 SGHTA, CDR2 FQGNSA. Here the CDR3 reads CASSLARRQTYGYTF. In DNA form, the CDR3 reads TGTGCCAGCAGCTTAGCGCGGAGGCAGACCTATGGCTACACCTTC.

This rearrangement joins TRBV6-6 to TRBJ2-2; TRBD1 matches 7 bases. This CDR3 contains 14 residues. Germline CDR1 and CDR2: MNHNY and SVGAGI (reference sequence). Trimming cost V 7 bases and J 2 bases; bases outside gene matches: 4. This chain's CDR3 is CASKGQVNTGELFF. The CDR3 region has the DNA TGTGCCAGCAAAGGACAGGTTAACACCGGGGAGCTGTTTTTT.

The rearrangement uses TRBV5-1 and TRBJ2-3, with unresolved D. The CDR3 is 13 amino acids. Per the germline V gene, CDR1 is SGHRS and CDR2 is YFSETQ. Trimming cost V 4 bases and J 4 bases, with 10 bases left between them. CDR3 sequence reads: CASSLGRADTQYF. Here the CDR3 DNA reads TGCGCCAGCAGCCTAGGACGCGCAGATACGCAGTATTTT.

The chain couples TRBV11-2 to TRBJ1-6; D gene uncertain. The V end lost 2 bases, the J end lost 4 bases, and 9 bases lay between the germline ends. The CDR3 runs to 15 residues. From germline, CDR1 is SGHAT and CDR2 FQNNGV. CDR3 sequence: CASSLIAGYNSPLHF. For the CDR3, the DNA is TGTGCCAGCAGCTTAATCGCCGGGTATAATTCACCCCTCCACTTT.

The chain has TRBV5-4 and TRBJ1-1; 7 bases line up with TRBD1. Germline V CDR1 and CDR2: SGHNT, YYREEE (reference sequence). CDR3 length: 15 residues. V shed 3 bases and J 0 bases; nucleotides not matched to a gene: 5. The CDR3 region is CASSSRTGVNTEAFF. Written as DNA, the CDR3 is TGTGCCAGCAGCTCCCGAACAGGGGTGAACACTGAAGCTTTCTTT.

V gene TRBV18 combines with J gene TRBJ1-5, with 9 bases lining up with TRBD1. Germline CDR1 is KGHSH and CDR2 is LQKENI. The CDR3 sequence is 16 residues long. Trimming at V came to 6 bases and at J to 0 bases, leaving 6 bases not matched to a gene. The CDR3 region has the DNA TGTGCCAGCTCCCTTCGGACAGGGGTTAGCAATCAGCCCCAGCATTTT. Amino acids: CASSLRTGVSNQPQHF.

The J gene is TRBJ1-6, the V gene TRBV28, with D possibly matching TRBD1 (5 bases). Trimming stripped 5 bases from V and 7 bases from J, with 15 bases between. The CDR3 is 15 residues long. Germline loops: CDR1 MDHEN, CDR2 SYDVKM. The CDR3 sequence is CASSIQQVRNSPLHF. CDR3 nucleotide sequence: TGTGCCAGCAGTATACAACAGGTTCGCAATTCACCCCTCCACTTT. The complete variable domain, with remaining parts taken from reference TRBV28 and TRBJ1-6, reads DVKVTQSSRYLVKRTGEKVFLECVQDMDHENMFWYRQDPGLGLRLIYFSYDVKMKEKGDIPEGYSVSREKKERFSLILESASTNQTSMYLCASSIQQVRNSPLHFGNGTRLTVT.

The gene calls are TRBV7-3 and TRBJ2-1; D unclear. From germline, CDR1 is SGHTA and CDR2 FQGTGA. With 1 base removed from V and 5 bases from J, the gap between germline ends came to 6 bases. CDR3 length: 13 residues. The CDR3: CASSLSRDNEQFF. The CDR3 DNA sequence: TGTGCCAGCAGCTTAAGTCGAGACAATGAGCAGTTCTTC.

This chain connects TRBV10-3 to TRBJ2-3, with 9 bases identical to TRBD1. The CDR3 consists of 15 residues. CDR1 and CDR2 from the germline V gene are ENHRY and SYGVKD. With V trimmed by 4 bases and J by 2 bases, 4 bases remained unmatched. CDR3 protein: CAISGDRGYTDTQYF. For the CDR3, the DNA is TGTGCCATCAGTGGAGACAGGGGGTACACAGATACGCAGTATTTT.